A single sample gave rise to the 28 T cell receptor beta chains below, sequenced in a study of OX40 agonist ivuxolimab in advanced cancers. Measured with immunoSEQ multiplex PCR; TCRdb has only the in-frame clones, and not every one. The table includes 100,000 to 110,000 clones, roughly 90% detected once. Specimen: CD4+ or CD8+ T cells sorted from blood, collected in a trial of the OX40 agonist ivuxolimab. Every receptor here comes from an adult with an advanced solid tumor such as melanoma, head and neck, liver or kidney cancer.

This clone was picked up a small number of times. This chain uses TRBV20-1 with TRBJ1-2; no reliable D call. The germline V gene has CDR1 DFQATT and CDR2 SNEGSKA (reference sequence). CDR3 length: 11 amino acids. V lost 3 bases and J lost 7, with 9 bases in between. Written as DNA, the CDR3 is TGCAGTGCTAGTTTGGAGGGTGGCTACACCTTC. Translated: CSASLEGGYTF.

The chain recombines TRBV11-3 with TRBJ1-1; D may be TRBD1 (5 bases). CDR3 length: 14 amino acids. V dropped 1 base and J dropped 7 bases, with 13 bases sitting between them. CDR1 and CDR2 (germline): SGHNT, YENEEA. This CDR3 is CASSLGQRRVEAFF. CDR3 nucleotides: TGTGCCAGCAGCTTAGGACAGAGGAGAGTTGAAGCTTTCTTT.

The chain is built from TRBV6-6 and TRBJ2-1; D gene ambiguous. The CDR3 covers 12 residues. Germline CDR1 reads MNHNY; CDR2 reads SVGAGI (reference sequence). V shed 6 bases and J shed 9 bases, with 12 bases lying between them. The CDR3 reads CASRRQDGEQFF. DNA of the CDR3: TGTGCCAGCAGGCGACAAGACGGTGAGCAGTTCTTC.

This clone has a single count. The chain joins TRBV7-9 to TRBJ2-3, with D possibly being TRBD2 (5 bases). Looked up from germline, CDR1 is SEHNR and CDR2 is FQNEAQ (reference sequence). This CDR3 is 16 amino acids long. V lost 3 bases and J 2 bases, leaving 15 bases between the germline ends. The CDR3 reads CASSFPPTGFTDTQYF. CDR3 DNA sequence: TGTGCCAGCAGCTTCCCTCCTACGGGATTCACAGATACGCAGTATTTT.

This chain connects TRBV6-1 to TRBJ1-3; D call uncertain. The V gene's germline CDR1 is MNHNS and CDR2 SASEGT. The CDR3 loop spans 15 amino acids. V lost 4 bases to trimming and J lost 0 bases, with 10 bases between them. The CDR3 is CASSGMVSSGNTIYF. The CDR3 coding sequence is TGTGCCAGCAGTGGGATGGTGAGCTCTGGAAACACCATATATTTT.

The chain uses TRBV30 and TRBJ1-5, with TRBD1 as a possible D gene (6 bases). Trimming cost V 0 bases and J 0 bases, with 9 bases left between them. The CDR3 runs to 15 residues. The germline V gene has CDR1 GTSNPN and CDR2 SVGIG (reference sequence). The CDR3 region has the DNA TGTGCCTGGAGTGTAGGACAGCTTAGCAATCAGCCCCAGCATTTT. Translated, it gives CAWSVGQLSNQPQHF.

The chain has TRBV18 and TRBJ2-7; TRBD2 is a possible D gene (6 bases). Germline-derived CDR1 and CDR2 are KGHSH and LQKENI. The germline V and J ends were trimmed by 0 bases and 6 bases, with 18 bases remaining between them. The CDR3 has 16 amino acids. The chain's CDR3 is CASSPPHSGRAGEQYF. CDR3 nucleotides: TGTGCCAGCTCACCACCGCATAGCGGTAGAGCCGGCGAGCAGTACTTC.

This clone was observed a single time. The genes are TRBV29-1 and TRBJ1-4; D is possibly TRBD1 (5 bases). The CDR3 has 14 amino acids. The germline gives CDR1 SQVTM, CDR2 ANQGSEA. The germline V and J ends were trimmed by 0 bases and 7 bases, with 12 bases remaining between them. This CDR3 reads CSVEDQGIGEKLFF. Written as DNA, the CDR3 is TGCAGCGTTGAAGATCAGGGTATAGGTGAAAAACTGTTTTTT.

The chain has TRBV18 and TRBJ2-2; 13 nucleotides line up with TRBD2. The length of the CDR3 is 16 residues. V was clipped by 6 bases and J by 7 bases; unmatched bases: 8. The germline V gene has CDR1 KGHSH and CDR2 LQKENI. The CDR3 here is CASSPGLAGADGELFF. Here the CDR3 DNA reads TGTGCCAGCTCTCCAGGACTAGCGGGAGCGGACGGGGAGCTGTTTTTT.

This clone was picked up one time. V and J are TRBV13 and TRBJ2-7, with D possibly matching TRBD1 (6 bases). V lost 0 bases and J 6 bases, leaving 27 bases between the germline ends. From germline, CDR1 is PRHDT and CDR2 FYEKMQ (reference sequence). The CDR3 is made up of 19 amino acids. This CDR3 reads CASSLGALWAGTPDREQYF. DNA of the CDR3: TGTGCCAGCAGCTTAGGGGCTTTGTGGGCCGGGACACCGGACCGCGAGCAGTACTTC.

The rearrangement links TRBV5-4 to TRBJ1-1; D may be TRBD1 (5 bases). The V gene lost 1 base and the J gene lost 0 bases, with 10 bases spanning the gap. The CDR3 consists of 15 residues. Germline loops: CDR1 SGHNT, CDR2 YYREEE (reference sequence). As DNA, the CDR3 is TGTGCCAGCAGCTTGCCTGGGACCCTGAACACTGAAGCTTTCTTT. It yields the protein CASSLPGTLNTEAFF.

V is TRBV7-2 and J is TRBJ1-5; D gene unclear. Per germline, CDR1 SGHTA and CDR2 FQGNSA. This CDR3 has 15 amino acids. Trimming cost V 5 bases and J 2 bases, with 13 bases left between them. Here the CDR3 reads CASSPKGWGNQPQHF. For the CDR3, the DNA is TGTGCCAGCAGCCCCAAAGGGTGGGGCAATCAGCCCCAGCATTTT.

This chain joins TRBV5-1 and TRBJ2-2; TRBD1 is a possible D gene (6 bases). Germline CDR1 reads SGHRS; CDR2 reads YFSETQ. The length of the CDR3 is 16 residues. Deletions cut 0 bases from V and 6 bases from J, with 15 bases between. In DNA form, the CDR3 reads TGCGCCAGCAGCTTGGAACAGGGTGTTCTAGCCGGGGAGCTGTTTTTT. Translated: CASSLEQGVLAGELFF.

The V and J genes are TRBV29-1 and TRBJ1-1; D perhaps matches TRBD1 (6 bases). Germline V gene sequence: CDR1 SQVTM, CDR2 ANQGSEA. Trimming shortened V by 4 bases and J by 1 base, and 10 bases separated the two germline ends. The CDR3 runs 13 residues. CDR3 amino acids: CSVAPTGNTEAFF. DNA for the CDR3: TGCAGCGTTGCCCCGACAGGGAACACTGAAGCTTTCTTT.

This clone was picked up a small number of times. This rearrangement joins TRBV7-9 to TRBJ1-2, with D unresolved. The CDR3 extends over 14 amino acids. Germline V lookup: CDR1 SEHNR, CDR2 FQNEAQ (reference sequence). Between the trimmed V and J ends, which lost 6 bases and 4 bases, there was a span of 15 bases. CDR3 DNA sequence: TGTGCCAGCAGAGCTGCGGGCGATTCCTATGGCTACACCTTC. It translates to CASRAAGDSYGYTF.

This sequence joins TRBV2 and TRBJ2-1, with a tentative D call TRBD2 (5 bases). This CDR3 comprises 15 residues. Germline CDR1 and CDR2: SNHLY and FYNNEI. V was cut by 11 bases and J by 7 bases, with 24 bases left in between. The CDR3, as DNA: TGTGCCCGAAGCGGACCCCCGAGACGTTGGAATGAGCAGTTCTTC. It codes for CARSGPPRRWNEQFF. The whole variable domain, filled in from reference TRBV2 and TRBJ2-1, reads EPEVTQTPSHQVTQMGQEVILRCVPISNHLYFYWYRQILGQKVEFLVSFYNNEISEKSEIFDDQFSVERPDGSNFTLKIRSTKLEDSAMYFCARSGPPRRWNEQFFGPGTRLTVL.

CDR3 nucleotides: TGTGCCAGCAGCCTCCGACAGGGGTCTAATGAAAAACTGTTTTTT. It yields the protein CASSLRQGSNEKLFF. This chain uses TRBV2 with TRBJ1-4; 8 positions match TRBD1. V trimming: 6 bases; J trimming: 3 bases; junction bases outside the gene matches: 6. The V gene's germline CDR1 is SNHLY and CDR2 FYNNEI. This CDR3 region has 15 residues.

The V and J genes are TRBV1 and TRBJ2-1; the table calls TRBD2, which could not be checked here. TRBV1 is recorded as a pseudogene. The CDR3 has 19 amino acids. CDR3 coding DNA: TGCACCAGCAGCCAAGAGATACTAGCGGGACCCCGGCGTATGAATGAGCAGTTCTTC. Protein product: CTSSQEILAGPRRMNEQFF.

The genes are TRBV30 and TRBJ1-5; possible D gene TRBD1, 6 bases. CDR3 length: 14 residues. Germline V lookup: CDR1 GTSNPN, CDR2 SVGIG (reference sequence). V was shortened by 3 bases and J by 4 bases, with 13 bases between the two germline ends. In DNA form, the CDR3 reads TGTGCCTGGAGCCTGGACAGCCGGAATCAGCCCCAGCATTTT. This gives the protein CAWSLDSRNQPQHF.

This sequence joins TRBV28 and TRBJ1-1, with D possibly being TRBD1 (6 bases). Per germline, CDR1 MDHEN and CDR2 SYDVKM. The CDR3 is made up of 11 amino acids. Trimming pared 6 bases from V and 8 bases from J, leaving 10 bases between. CDR3 protein: CASSGQREAFF. The CDR3 coding sequence is TGTGCCAGCAGCGGACAGAGAGAAGCTTTCTTT. The full variable domain, in which reference TRBV28 and TRBJ1-1 provide the parts outside the CDR3, is DVKVTQSSRYLVKRTGEKVFLECVQDMDHENMFWYRQDPGLGLRLIYFSYDVKMKEKGDIPEGYSVSREKKERFSLILESASTNQTSMYLCASSGQREAFFGQGTRLTVV.

This chain joins TRBV6-6 and TRBJ1-5, with no clear D. The V gene's germline CDR1 is MNHNY and CDR2 SVGAGI (reference sequence). Trimming cost V 2 bases and J 9 bases, with 17 bases left between them. The CDR3 totals 15 residues. In nucleotides, the CDR3 is TGTGCCAGCAGTTACACTCACGGGATAGGCTGGCCCCAGCATTTT. Its protein is CASSYTHGIGWPQHF.

A word on this clone: Additional DNA sequences in this sample encode the identical CDR3. The gene calls are TRBV18 and TRBJ1-1, with a possible D match to TRBD1 (6 bases). Trimming cost V 3 bases and J 4 bases, with 9 bases left between them. The germline gives CDR1 KGHSH, CDR2 LQKENI. The CDR3 covers 13 residues. The CDR3 bases are TGTGCCAGCTCACCGGAAGGGGGCACTGAAGCTTTCTTT. This encodes CASSPEGGTEAFF.

The rearrangement links TRBV2 to TRBJ2-6, with 8 positions matching TRBD1. The CDR3 consists of 17 residues. Germline trimming cut 7 bases from V and 0 bases from J; bases unmatched to any gene: 8. Germline V CDR1 and CDR2: SNHLY, FYNNEI. CDR3 sequence reads: CASKKDRAGSGANVLTF. The CDR3 region has the DNA TGTGCCAGCAAGAAGGACAGGGCTGGCTCTGGGGCCAACGTCCTGACTTTC.

V usage is TRBV19 and J usage is TRBJ2-7, with 8 bases that match TRBD1. Trimming removed 7 bases from V and 2 bases from J; junction bases left unmatched: 10. CDR1 and CDR2 from the germline V gene are LNHDA and SQIVND (reference sequence). The CDR3 loop spans 15 amino acids. The DNA for the CDR3 is TGTGCCAGTAAGTCCGGCGGGACAGGAACCTACGAGCAGTACTTC. Translation: CASKSGGTGTYEQYF.

The chain is built from TRBV6-5 and TRBJ1-1, with D possibly being TRBD1 (5 bases). This CDR3 region has 15 residues. V dropped 6 bases and J dropped 1 base, with 15 bases sitting between them. CDR1 and CDR2 from the germline V gene are MNHEY and SVGAGI. CDR3 sequence reads: CASSPSGRKNTEAFF. In DNA form, the CDR3 reads TGTGCCAGCAGCCCATCGGGACGGAAGAACACTGAAGCTTTCTTT.

This clone was picked up a small number of times. The CDR3 here is CASSYNTGGQETQYF. The CDR3 bases are TGCGCCAGCAGCTACAATACAGGGGGACAAGAGACCCAGTACTTC. V is TRBV5-1 and J is TRBJ2-5; 8 positions match TRBD1. Germline CDR1 reads SGHRS; CDR2 reads YFSETQ. The CDR3 has 15 residues. After removal of 3 bases from V and 2 bases from J, the junction contained 6 bases not matched to a gene.

This chain uses TRBV7-9 with TRBJ1-2, with 7 bases fitting TRBD1. Germline lookup yields CDR1 SEHNR and CDR2 FQNEAQ (reference sequence). The CDR3 is 12 amino acids. Trimming removed 6 bases from V and 4 bases from J; junction bases left unmatched: 2. The CDR3 nucleotides read TGTGCCAGCAGGGACAGGTCCTATGGCTACACCTTC. It translates to CASRDRSYGYTF.

The chain recombines TRBV10-3 with TRBJ2-5, with D perhaps TRBD1 (5 bases). Trimming took 4 bases from V and 5 from J, leaving 17 bases between them. The CDR3 is 15 amino acids. Germline loops: CDR1 ENHRY, CDR2 SYGVKD. The CDR3 loop reads CAISVTGTGRETQYF. DNA of the CDR3: TGTGCCATCAGTGTTACAGGAACTGGGCGGGAGACCCAGTACTTC.